What follows are 3 T cell receptor beta chains derived from one specimen sequenced in a study of Ad26.COV2.S vaccination and SARS-CoV-2 variants. Only in-frame clones appear in the TCRdb table, and some are missing; sequencing was by immunoSEQ multiplex PCR. Of more than 150,000 clones in the sample, roughly 87% were seen once. The sample was peripheral blood, taken after recovery from COVID-19. Source of these receptors: a human donor who had recovered from COVID-19.

This chain uses TRBV5-1 with TRBJ2-7, with a possible D match to TRBD1 (5 bases). From germline, CDR1 is SGHRS and CDR2 YFSETQ. Trimming cost V 2 bases and J 3 bases, with 12 bases left between them. The length of the CDR3 is 14 residues. The CDR3 DNA reads as TGCGCCAGCAGCTTTGACAGATTCGGCTACGAGCAGTACTTC. Residues: CASSFDRFGYEQYF.

In its sample, this clone was seen once. The chain carries TRBV29-1 and TRBJ1-2; possibly TRBD1 for D (5 bases). This CDR3 spans 15 amino acids. CDR1 and CDR2 from the germline V gene are SQVTM and ANQGSEA. Between the trimmed V and J ends, which lost 6 bases and 4 bases, there was a span of 21 bases. DNA of the CDR3: TGCAGCGTCTGGGGGGGTCGAGGAGGAATCTATGGCTACACCTTC. Residues: CSVWGGRGGIYGYTF.

This chain uses TRBV4-2 with TRBJ1-4; 7 positions match TRBD1. Per the germline V gene, CDR1 is LGHNA and CDR2 is YNFKEQ. With 0 bases clipped from V and 17 bases from J, the junction kept 18 bases outside the gene matches. The CDR3 length is 16 residues. The CDR3 region is CASSQEATTRQGSHFF. The DNA of the CDR3 is TGTGCCAGCAGCCAAGAGGCGACCACAAGACAGGGTTCTCACTTTTTT.